Listed below are T cell receptor beta chains from one sample, sequenced in a study of sequential checkpoint blockade in melanoma. Libraries were prepared by immunoSEQ multiplex PCR; TCRdb keeps only in-frame clonotypes and omits some of them. The table records fewer than 25,000 clones, 70% to 90% of them present only once. The sequencing used CD8+ T cells sorted from blood (inferred from file names), collected from a patient given nivolumab and ipilimumab in sequence. These TCRs come from a human donor with melanoma. The CDR3 runs from the conserved cysteine through the conserved F or W.

j_call: TRBJ1-6
v_call: TRBV4-1
cdr3_length: 17
cdr3_aa: CASSQDIRAGRNSPLHF

j_call: TRBJ1-1
v_call: TRBV5-1
cdr3_length: 16
cdr3_aa: CASSLVPRDSYTEAFF

j_call: TRBJ2-5
v_call: TRBV27
cdr3_length: 16
cdr3_aa: CASSLMAGGPVETQYF

j_call: TRBJ2-6
v_call: TRBV27
cdr3_length: 17
cdr3_aa: CASSLYLRGSGANVLTF

j_call: TRBJ2-1
v_call: TRBV10-3
cdr3_length: 16
cdr3_aa: CAIRSRGQENFDEQFF

j_call: TRBJ2-1
v_call: TRBV7-3
cdr3_length: 16
cdr3_aa: CASSLAAGAYYNEQFF

j_call: TRBJ2-7
v_call: TRBV28
cdr3_length: 15
cdr3_aa: CASSPSWGQVYEQYF

j_call: TRBJ1-4
v_call: TRBV6-4
cdr3_length: 12
cdr3_aa: CASSDLLSGQGF

j_call: TRBJ2-1
v_call: TRBV29-1
cdr3_length: 13
cdr3_aa: CSVGGTFHREQFF

j_call: TRBJ1-2
v_call: TRBV14
cdr3_length: 14
cdr3_aa: CASSQVGAGYGYTF

j_call: TRBJ2-7
v_call: TRBV10-3
cdr3_length: 15
cdr3_aa: CASRYPTSRGYEQYF

j_call: TRBJ2-3
v_call: TRBV27
cdr3_length: 14
cdr3_aa: CASSLMQGTDTQYF

j_call: TRBJ2-1
v_call: TRBV4-1
cdr3_length: 15
cdr3_aa: CASSLTGVSYNEQFF

j_call: TRBJ2-5
v_call: TRBV21-1
cdr3_length: 17
cdr3_aa: CASSTRFWTGKGETQYF

j_call: TRBJ1-5
v_call: TRBV10-3
cdr3_length: 16
cdr3_aa: CAISAIRGKWDQPQHF

j_call: TRBJ1-2
v_call: TRBV7-9
cdr3_length: 15
cdr3_aa: CASSPRDRGKYGYTF

j_call: TRBJ1-1
v_call: TRBV6-5
cdr3_length: 16
cdr3_aa: CASSSTGEIGYTEAFF

j_call: TRBJ2-7
v_call: TRBV7-9
cdr3_length: 16
cdr3_aa: CASSLAEGWGRAEQYF

j_call: TRBJ2-7
v_call: TRBV27
cdr3_length: 16
cdr3_aa: CASSPSSGPRGYEQYF

j_call: TRBJ1-2
v_call: TRBV28
cdr3_length: 16
cdr3_aa: CASSPSRTLGGYGYTF

j_call: TRBJ1-2
v_call: TRBV30
cdr3_length: 15
cdr3_aa: CAWSVRQGAVYGYTF

j_call: TRBJ1-1
v_call: TRBV19
cdr3_length: 13
cdr3_aa: CASSQGPYTEAFF

j_call: TRBJ2-1
v_call: TRBV25-1
cdr3_length: 12
cdr3_aa: CASSWSINEQFF

j_call: TRBJ2-3
v_call: TRBV10-3
cdr3_length: 12
cdr3_aa: CATYPGTDTQYF

j_call: TRBJ2-7
v_call: TRBV6-6
cdr3_length: 12
cdr3_aa: CASSYGRDEQYF

j_call: TRBJ2-1
v_call: TRBV19
cdr3_length: 14
cdr3_aa: CASHQRGRYNEQFF

j_call: TRBJ2-7
v_call: TRBV27
cdr3_length: 15
cdr3_aa: CASSRDRESSYEQYF

j_call: -
v_call: TRBV21-1
cdr3_length: 17
cdr3_aa: CASSKGTGGLPSYEQYF

j_call: TRBJ2-1
v_call: TRBV18
cdr3_length: 18
cdr3_aa: CASSPTDGREKPYNEQFF

j_call: TRBJ1-1
v_call: TRBV27
cdr3_length: 13
cdr3_aa: CATHRGKNTEAFF

j_call: TRBJ2-7
v_call: TRBV27
cdr3_length: 15
cdr3_aa: CASTYWAGASYEQYF

j_call: TRBJ1-1
v_call: TRBV5-1
cdr3_length: 18
cdr3_aa: CASSLAFFSGVEGTEAFF

j_call: TRBJ2-7
v_call: TRBV28
cdr3_length: 15
cdr3_aa: CASRSLQGAGYEQYF

j_call: TRBJ2-1
v_call: TRBV19
cdr3_length: 14
cdr3_aa: CASGGQGSYNEQFF

j_call: TRBJ2-7
v_call: TRBV7-2
cdr3_length: 13
cdr3_aa: CASSLDLVYEQYF

j_call: TRBJ2-3
v_call: TRBV14
cdr3_length: 15
cdr3_aa: CASSRGSGSTDTQYF

j_call: TRBJ1-4
v_call: TRBV7-9
cdr3_length: 13
cdr3_aa: CATETGGSEKLFF

j_call: TRBJ1-4
v_call: TRBV4-3
cdr3_length: 14
cdr3_aa: CASSPGQGYEKLFF

j_call: TRBJ2-7
v_call: TRBV6-1
cdr3_length: 13
cdr3_aa: CASSEGPTYEQYF

j_call: TRBJ1-2
v_call: TRBV5-5
cdr3_length: 14
cdr3_aa: CASSEPGGAYGYTF

j_call: TRBJ1-3
v_call: TRBV6-5
cdr3_length: 15
cdr3_aa: CASSYSSGPGNTIYF

j_call: TRBJ2-7
v_call: TRBV14
cdr3_length: 14
cdr3_aa: CASSQTPDRAQQYF

j_call: TRBJ1-6
v_call: TRBV9
cdr3_length: 15
cdr3_aa: CASSPTETAYSPLHF

j_call: TRBJ2-4
v_call: TRBV27
cdr3_length: 16
cdr3_aa: CASRVGAQGSQNIQYF

j_call: TRBJ1-5
v_call: TRBV27
cdr3_length: 17
cdr3_aa: CASGPRQIVYSNQPQHF